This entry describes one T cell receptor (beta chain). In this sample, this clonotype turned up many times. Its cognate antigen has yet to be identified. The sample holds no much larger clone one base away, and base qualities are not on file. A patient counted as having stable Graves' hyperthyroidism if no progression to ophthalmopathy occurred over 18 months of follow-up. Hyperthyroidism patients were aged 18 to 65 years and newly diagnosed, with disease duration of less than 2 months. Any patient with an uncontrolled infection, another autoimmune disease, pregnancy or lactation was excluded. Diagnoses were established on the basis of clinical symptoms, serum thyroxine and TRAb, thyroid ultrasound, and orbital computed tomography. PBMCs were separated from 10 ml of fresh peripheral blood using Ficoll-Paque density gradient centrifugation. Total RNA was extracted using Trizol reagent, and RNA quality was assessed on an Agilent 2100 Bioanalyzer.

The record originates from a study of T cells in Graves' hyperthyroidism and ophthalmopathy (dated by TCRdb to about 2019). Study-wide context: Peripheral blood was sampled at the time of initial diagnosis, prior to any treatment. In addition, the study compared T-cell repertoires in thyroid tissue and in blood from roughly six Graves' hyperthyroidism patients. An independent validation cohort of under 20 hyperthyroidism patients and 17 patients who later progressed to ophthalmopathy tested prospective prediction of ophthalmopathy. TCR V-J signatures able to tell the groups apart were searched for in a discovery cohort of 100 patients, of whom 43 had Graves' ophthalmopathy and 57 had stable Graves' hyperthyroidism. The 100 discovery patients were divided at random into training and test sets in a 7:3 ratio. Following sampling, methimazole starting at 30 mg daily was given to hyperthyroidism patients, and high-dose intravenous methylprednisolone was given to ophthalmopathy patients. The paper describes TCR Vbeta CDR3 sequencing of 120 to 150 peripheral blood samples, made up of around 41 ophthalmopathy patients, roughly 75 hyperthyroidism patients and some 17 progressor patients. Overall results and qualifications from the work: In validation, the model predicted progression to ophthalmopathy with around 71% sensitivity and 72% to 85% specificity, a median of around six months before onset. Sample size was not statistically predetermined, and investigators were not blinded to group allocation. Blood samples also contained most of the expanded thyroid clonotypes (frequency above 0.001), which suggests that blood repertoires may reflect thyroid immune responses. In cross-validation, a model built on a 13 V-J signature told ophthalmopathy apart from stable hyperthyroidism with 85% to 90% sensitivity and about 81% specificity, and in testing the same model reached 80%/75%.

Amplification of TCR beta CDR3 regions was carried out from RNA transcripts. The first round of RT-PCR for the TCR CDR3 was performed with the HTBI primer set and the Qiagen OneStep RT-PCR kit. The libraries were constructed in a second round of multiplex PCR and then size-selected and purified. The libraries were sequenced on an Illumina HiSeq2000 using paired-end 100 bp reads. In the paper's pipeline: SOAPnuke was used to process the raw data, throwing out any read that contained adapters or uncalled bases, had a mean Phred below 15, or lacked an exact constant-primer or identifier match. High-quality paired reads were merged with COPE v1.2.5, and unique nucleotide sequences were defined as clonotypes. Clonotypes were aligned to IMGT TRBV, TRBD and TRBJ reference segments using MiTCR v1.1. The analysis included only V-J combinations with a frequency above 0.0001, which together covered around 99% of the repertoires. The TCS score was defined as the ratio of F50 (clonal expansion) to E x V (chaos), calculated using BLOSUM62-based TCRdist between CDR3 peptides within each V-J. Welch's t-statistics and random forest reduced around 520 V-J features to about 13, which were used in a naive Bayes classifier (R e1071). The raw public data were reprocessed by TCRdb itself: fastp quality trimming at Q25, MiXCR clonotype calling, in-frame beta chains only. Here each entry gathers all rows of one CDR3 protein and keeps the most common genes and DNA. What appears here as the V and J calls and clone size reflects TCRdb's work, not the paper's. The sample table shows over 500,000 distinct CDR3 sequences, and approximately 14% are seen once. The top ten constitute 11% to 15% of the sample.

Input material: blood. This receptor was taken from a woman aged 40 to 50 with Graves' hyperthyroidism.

The bases read TGCGCCAGCAGCCCCAACAGCGCAACTAATGAAAAACTGTTTTTT. Its protein reads: CASSPNSATNEKLFF. The V gene is TRBV5-1 and the J gene is TRBJ1-4, with the D gene not confidently named. Via the germline V gene, CDR1 is SGHRS and CDR2 YFSETQ. The V and J ends are trimmed by 4 bases and 0 bases, leaving 10 bases between them. The cysteine opens and the phenylalanine closes a CDR3 of 15 amino acids. The entry retains the CDR3 DNA only, 45 bases that are in frame from base 1.